A single sample is the source of the 24 T cell receptor beta chains below, sequenced in a study of blood T cell repertoires in COVID-19. This table comes from immunoSEQ multiplex PCR, and its TCRdb copy is limited to in-frame clones, with some not included. In the table there are about 99,000 clones, approximately 88% of which are singletons. The sample taken for sequencing was peripheral blood. Receptors originate from a man in his sixties with acute or convalescent COVID-19.

This clone was detected once. The chain uses TRBV19 and TRBJ1-2, with 7 bases identical to TRBD1. The CDR3 covers 13 residues. V trimming: 8 bases; J trimming: 5 bases; junction bases outside the gene matches: 8. Per the germline V gene, CDR1 is LNHDA and CDR2 is SQIVND (reference sequence). The CDR3 nucleotides are TGTGCCAGTCGACAGGGAGGCCTTTATGGCTACACCTTC. This gives the protein CASRQGGLYGYTF.

This chain uses TRBV6-2 or TRBV6-3 with TRBJ2-7, with 12 bases that match TRBD2. Looked up from germline, CDR1 is MNHEY and CDR2 is SVGEGT. The CDR3 totals 17 residues. V gave up 5 bases and J gave up 5 bases; unmatched junction bases: 13. As DNA, the CDR3 is TGTGCCAGCAGTCCGATAGCTAGCGGGAGGGCCGTCGACGAGCAGTACTTC. Residues: CASSPIASGRAVDEQYF.

The V gene is TRBV27, the J gene TRBJ2-1; D perhaps matches TRBD1 (5 bases). V lost 0 bases, J lost 7 bases, and 7 bases lay in between. This CDR3 has 13 amino acids. Germline loops: CDR1 MNHEY, CDR2 SMNVEV (reference sequence). The DNA of the CDR3 is TGTGCCAGCAGTTTATCCCGACAGAATGAGCAGTTCTTC. This encodes CASSLSRQNEQFF.

The V and J genes are TRBV28 and TRBJ2-5; 7 positions match TRBD1. This CDR3 is 14 amino acids long. The V segment lost 5 bases and the J segment 3 bases; nucleotides outside the gene matches: 6. Germline CDR1 is MDHEN and CDR2 is SYDVKM. The CDR3 sequence is CASSRQGVKETQYF. As DNA, the CDR3 is TGTGCCAGCAGTCGACAGGGTGTTAAAGAGACCCAGTACTTC.

The chain combines TRBV10-3 with TRBJ1-6; D possibly corresponds to TRBD1 (5 bases). Germline lookup yields CDR1 ENHRY and CDR2 SYGVKD. Trimming took 2 bases from V and 7 from J, leaving 12 bases between them. This CDR3 has 15 amino acids. The chain's CDR3 is CAISEQGTLNSPLHF. Written as DNA, the CDR3 is TGTGCCATCAGTGAGCAGGGAACCTTAAATTCACCCCTCCACTTT.

The chain carries TRBV6-5 and TRBJ2-7; weak D call: TRBD1 (6 bases). V gave up 6 bases and J gave up 5 bases, with 17 bases separating them. CDR1 is MNHEY, CDR2 SVGAGI, per germline. The CDR3 spans 14 residues. The CDR3 spells CASRVTGPPDEQYF. DNA for the CDR3: TGTGCCAGCAGGGTCACAGGGCCTCCTGACGAGCAGTACTTC.

The chain couples TRBV14 to TRBJ2-7; TRBD1 matches 10 bases. CDR3 length equals 16 residues. Losses at the gene ends were 4 bases for V and 3 bases for J; bases not matched to a gene: 9. Germline CDR1 and CDR2: SGHDN and FVKESK. The CDR3 DNA reads as TGTGCCAGCAGCCCCCTTTACGGGACAGGGGACTACGAGCAGTACTTC. Protein sequence: CASSPLYGTGDYEQYF.

The chain links TRBV5-4 to TRBJ2-3, with D possibly being TRBD2 (6 bases). Trimming took 2 bases from V and 5 from J, leaving 15 bases between them. The CDR3 totals 15 residues. Germline CDR1 and CDR2: SGHNT and YYREEE (reference sequence). CDR3 sequence reads: CASSFASANRDTQYF. The CDR3 DNA reads as TGTGCCAGCAGCTTTGCTAGCGCGAACAGAGATACGCAGTATTTT.

This chain links TRBV4-1 with TRBJ2-3, with TRBD2 matching over 9 bases. Germline trimming cut 4 bases from V and 2 bases from J; bases unmatched to any gene: 4. The length of the CDR3 is 15 residues. Germline CDR1 MGHRA, CDR2 YSYEKL. The CDR3 region is CASSLGLADTDTQYF. As DNA, the CDR3 is TGCGCCAGCAGCCTGGGACTAGCAGACACAGATACGCAGTATTTT.

V is TRBV10-3 and J is TRBJ1-6; tentative D call: TRBD1 (5 bases). Germline loops: CDR1 ENHRY, CDR2 SYGVKD. The CDR3 is made up of 13 amino acids. Trimming left V 6 bases short and J 9 bases short, with 12 bases between. The CDR3 is CAISLRDSSPLHF. In DNA form, the CDR3 reads TGTGCCATCAGCCTCCGGGACTCTTCACCCCTCCACTTT.

There are a few counts of this clone. The gene calls are TRBV28 and TRBJ2-7, with 8 bases lining up with TRBD1. Germline CDR1 is MDHEN and CDR2 is SYDVKM. The V segment lost 5 bases and the J segment 4 bases; nucleotides outside the gene matches: 4. The CDR3 sequence is 13 residues long. The CDR3 reads CASSPQGEYEQYF. The CDR3 nucleotides are TGTGCCAGCAGTCCACAGGGGGAGTACGAGCAGTACTTC.

As DNA, the CDR3 is TGTGCCAGTAGTATCCCCACGGCGAGAGGTTCCTACGAGCAGTACTTC. This encodes CASSIPTARGSYEQYF. The rearrangement uses TRBV19 and TRBJ2-7, with D unclear. Germline loops: CDR1 LNHDA, CDR2 SQIVND (reference sequence). V was trimmed by 3 bases and J by 1 base, leaving 16 bases between them. The CDR3 loop spans 16 amino acids.

This chain links TRBV20-1 with TRBJ2-5; no firm D call. Germline lookup yields CDR1 DFQATT and CDR2 SNEGSKA (reference sequence). V lost 7 bases, J lost 1 base, and 4 bases lay in between. The CDR3 extends over 10 amino acids. CDR3 in DNA: TGCAGTGGAGGCCAAGAGACCCAGTACTTC. Its protein is CSGGQETQYF.

The CDR3 reads CASSLVRGLNTEAFF. The CDR3 DNA sequence: TGTGCCAGCAGCTTAGTCAGGGGTTTGAACACTGAAGCTTTCTTT. The rearrangement links TRBV11-3 to TRBJ1-1, with D tentatively TRBD1 (6 bases). The CDR3 spans 15 residues. The V gene lost 1 base and the J gene lost 0 bases, with 9 bases spanning the gap. The germline V gene has CDR1 SGHNT and CDR2 YENEEA.

The rearrangement joins TRBV10-3 to TRBJ2-1; 10 nucleotides match TRBD2. The CDR3 sequence is 15 residues long. After removal of 0 bases from V and 8 bases from J, the junction contained 4 bases not matched to a gene. Germline CDR1 is ENHRY and CDR2 is SYGVKD. CDR3 bases: TGTGCCATCAGTGAGTCGGCTAGCGGGAGTTATGAGCAGTTCTTC. Its protein product is CAISESASGSYEQFF.

The rearrangement uses TRBV18 and TRBJ2-2; perhaps TRBD1 as D (6 bases). The CDR3 loop spans 16 amino acids. V lost 3 bases and J 6 bases, leaving 17 bases between the germline ends. Germline CDR1 reads KGHSH; CDR2 reads LQKENI. CDR3 sequence: CASSPQTGVPAGELFF. The DNA of the CDR3 is TGTGCCAGCTCACCCCAGACAGGAGTTCCAGCCGGGGAGCTGTTTTTT.

The chain joins TRBV11-2 to TRBJ1-3; D is undetermined. CDR3 length equals 15 residues. CDR1 SGHAT and CDR2 FQNNGV come from the germline V gene. V was clipped by 6 bases and J by 0 bases, with 12 bases between them. CDR3 coding DNA: TGTGCCAGCAGGCCCTCCCCGAGCTCTGGAAACACCATATATTTT. Protein: CASRPSPSSGNTIYF.

The chain uses TRBV20-1 and TRBJ2-7; tentatively, D is TRBD2 (5 bases). Germline-derived CDR1 and CDR2 are DFQATT and SNEGSKA (reference sequence). The CDR3 extends over 10 amino acids. The germline V and J ends were trimmed by 5 bases and 6 bases, with 8 bases remaining between them. The CDR3 here is CSAFEGEQYF. The CDR3 DNA sequence: TGCAGTGCTTTCGAGGGCGAGCAGTACTTC.

The chain links TRBV18 to TRBJ1-1, with D perhaps TRBD1 (6 bases). Trimming pared 3 bases from V and 1 base from J, leaving 9 bases between. The CDR3 contains 14 residues. Germline-derived CDR1 and CDR2 are KGHSH and LQKENI. The CDR3 bases are TGTGCCAGCTCACCGGGGGCAGGGAACACTGAAGCTTTCTTT. This translates into CASSPGAGNTEAFF.

This chain uses TRBV7-8 with TRBJ2-1; D is perhaps TRBD2 (7 bases). The CDR3 length is 15 residues. CDR1 and CDR2 from the germline V gene are SGHVS and FQNEAQ. The V gene lost 6 bases and the J gene lost 4 bases, with 16 bases spanning the gap. The DNA for the CDR3 is TGTGCCAGCAGGGCTAGCGGAGGGGGATACAATGAGCAGTTCTTC. It codes for CASRASGGGYNEQFF.

The V gene is TRBV20-1, the J gene TRBJ1-5; weak D call: TRBD1 (5 bases). V lost 3 bases, J lost 11 bases, and 14 bases lay in between. This CDR3 contains 12 residues. CDR1 DFQATT and CDR2 SNEGSKA come from the germline V gene (reference sequence). The CDR3 here is CSASYGRVSQHF. The CDR3 bases are TGCAGTGCTAGTTACGGCAGGGTATCCCAGCATTTT.

This chain uses TRBV27 with TRBJ2-3; a possible D gene is TRBD1 (5 bases). Between the trimmed V and J ends, which lost 5 bases and 6 bases, there was a span of 15 bases. The CDR3 runs 14 residues. The germline V gene encodes CDR1 MNHEY and CDR2 SMNVEV (reference sequence). CDR3 residues: CASSLRVPGDTQYF. The CDR3 nucleotides read TGTGCCAGCAGTCTCAGGGTTCCCGGGGATACGCAGTATTTT.

The chain has TRBV18 and TRBJ2-2; D not certain. The length of the CDR3 is 16 residues. The V gene's germline CDR1 is KGHSH and CDR2 LQKENI. With 2 bases removed from V and 0 bases from J, the gap between germline ends came to 10 bases. The DNA for the CDR3 is TGTGCCAGCTCACCAAGGCAGGTCCCGAACACCGGGGAGCTGTTTTTT. Protein sequence: CASSPRQVPNTGELFF.

This clone was seen a few times. The rearrangement joins TRBV28 to TRBJ1-5, with D tentatively TRBD1 (5 bases). V lost 9 bases to trimming and J lost 4 bases, with 16 bases between them. Germline V gene lookup returns CDR1 MDHEN and CDR2 SYDVKM. The CDR3 has 14 residues. The CDR3 loop is CASWTGDLNQPQHF. The CDR3 bases are TGTGCCAGTTGGACGGGGGACTTGAATCAGCCCCAGCATTTT.